This TCR beta chain stems from a study of shared clonotypes between healthy human individuals. As defined, naive CD8 cells were CD45RO-negative and positively selected for CCR7, with terminally differentiated effector memory CD45RA+ cells excluded. Clones were sequenced by immunoSEQ multiplex PCR, and TCRdb holds only the in-frame ones, with some missing. The table includes about 1,900,000 clones, about 95% detected once. This CDR3 contains 12 residues. The germline V gene has CDR1 MNHEY and CDR2 SMNVEV (reference sequence). Trimming stripped 6 bases from V and 7 bases from J, with 13 bases between. The source is a man younger than 35 in good health. The specimen sequenced was naive CD8+ T cells sorted from blood. V is TRBV27 and J is TRBJ2-7; tentatively, D is TRBD1 (5 bases). The DNA for the CDR3 is TGTGCCAGCAGGGACACGACCGGGGAGCAGTACTTC. It encodes CASRDTTGEQYF.